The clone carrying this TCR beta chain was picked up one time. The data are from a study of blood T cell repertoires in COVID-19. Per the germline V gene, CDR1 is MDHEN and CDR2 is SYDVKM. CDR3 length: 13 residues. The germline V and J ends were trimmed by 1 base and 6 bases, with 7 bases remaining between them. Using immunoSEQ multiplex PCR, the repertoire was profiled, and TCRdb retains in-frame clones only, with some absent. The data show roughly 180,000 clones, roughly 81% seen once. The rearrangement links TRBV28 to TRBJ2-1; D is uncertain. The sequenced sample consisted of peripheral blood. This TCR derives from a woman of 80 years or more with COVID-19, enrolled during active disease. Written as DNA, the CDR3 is TGTGCCAGCAGTTTATCAGGTCCCAATGAGCAGTTCTTC. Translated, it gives CASSLSGPNEQFF.